The present TCR beta chain was sequenced within a study of PD-1 blockade in classical Hodgkin lymphoma. Study outcomes and limitations: While CD8+ TCR diversity did not rise significantly by C4D1, CD4+ TCR diversity did. Newly diagnosed patients had baseline TCR diversity that was reportedly lower than that of healthy donors.

Time point described: cycle 4 day 1 (C4D1), after six to seven weeks of nivolumab. Each and every patient relapsed after autologous stem cell transplantation, and patients got differing brentuximab vedotin exposure. About this clone: The antigen is not known.

The method was immunoSEQ multiplex PCR; TCRdb's version includes in-frame clones alone and lacks a portion of them. This repertoire shows some 22,000 clones, 70% to 85% found once; its top ten account for 19%. CDR1 and CDR2 (germline): SEHNR, FQNEAQ (reference sequence). The CDR3 contains 11 residues. The chain couples TRBV7-9 to TRBJ2-5; D ambiguous. The DNA end is more similar to TRBJ2-7, so the J call may be wrong. This specimen consisted of peripheral blood mononuclear cells (PBMCs), obtained before the fourth cycle of nivolumab. The TCR sequence derives from a human donor with classical Hodgkin lymphoma. The CDR3 loop is CASGKTYEQYF. CDR3 in DNA: TGTGCCAGCGGTAAGACCTACGAGCAGTACTTC.